This T cell receptor beta chain was obtained from a study of T cells after yellow fever vaccination. Overall study: Preparing low-cell-number fractions relied on SMART-Seq v4 Ultra Low Input.

This clonotype was recorded many times. It was through 5'RACE template switching that TCR cDNA was made, with a universal primer site and UMIs added. TCRdb re-called the 5' RACE reads with MiXCR, one entry per CDR3 protein. The sample yields about 500,000 distinct CDR3 sequences, 17% seen once. This sequence was found in a man younger than 35 who received the YFV17D yellow fever vaccine. The material was PBMCs, obtained about 5 days after the first yellow fever vaccination.

CDR3 sequence (DNA): TGTGCCAGCAGCTTGAACAGGGGCTACGAGCAGTACTTC. This codes for CASSLNRGYEQYF. The chain carries TRBV5-8 and TRBJ2-7, with TRBD1 matching over 7 bases. The junction had 1 base not matched to a gene; V was cut back by 1 base and J by 3 bases. This CDR3 has 13 residues. Germline lookup yields CDR1 SGHTS and CDR2 YDEGEE. Together with reference TRBV5-8 and TRBJ2-7, the CDR3 gives the full variable domain: EAGVTQSPTHLIKTRGQQATLRCSPISGHTSVYWYQQALGLGLQFLLWYDEGEERNRGNFPPRFSGRQFPNYSSELNVNALELEDSALYLCASSLNRGYEQYFGPGTRLTVT.